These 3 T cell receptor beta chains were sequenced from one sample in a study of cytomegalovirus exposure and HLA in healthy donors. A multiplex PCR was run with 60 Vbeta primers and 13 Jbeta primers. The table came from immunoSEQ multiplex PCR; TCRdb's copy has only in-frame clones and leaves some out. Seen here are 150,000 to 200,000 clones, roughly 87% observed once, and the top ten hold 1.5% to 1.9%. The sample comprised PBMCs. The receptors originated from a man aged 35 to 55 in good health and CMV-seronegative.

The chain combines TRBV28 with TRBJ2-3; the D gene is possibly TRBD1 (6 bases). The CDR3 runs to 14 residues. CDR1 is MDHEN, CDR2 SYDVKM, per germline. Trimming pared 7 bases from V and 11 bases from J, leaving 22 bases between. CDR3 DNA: TGTGCCAGCATCCGGGACACAGCCTTCCCAGGGCAGTATTTT. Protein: CASIRDTAFPGQYF.

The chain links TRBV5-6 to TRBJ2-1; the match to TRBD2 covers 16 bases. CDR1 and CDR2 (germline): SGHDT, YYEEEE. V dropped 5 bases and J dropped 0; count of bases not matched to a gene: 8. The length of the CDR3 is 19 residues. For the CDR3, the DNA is TGTGCCAGCAGACCGGGACTAGCGGGGGGGCATAGCTCCTACAATGAGCAGTTCTTC. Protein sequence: CASRPGLAGGHSSYNEQFF.

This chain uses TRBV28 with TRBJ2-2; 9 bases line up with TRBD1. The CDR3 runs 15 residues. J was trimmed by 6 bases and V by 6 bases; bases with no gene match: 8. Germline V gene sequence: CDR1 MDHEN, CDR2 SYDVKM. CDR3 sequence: CASRPGTGSSGELFF. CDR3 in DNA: TGTGCCAGCAGGCCCGGGACAGGGTCTTCCGGGGAGCTGTTTTTT.